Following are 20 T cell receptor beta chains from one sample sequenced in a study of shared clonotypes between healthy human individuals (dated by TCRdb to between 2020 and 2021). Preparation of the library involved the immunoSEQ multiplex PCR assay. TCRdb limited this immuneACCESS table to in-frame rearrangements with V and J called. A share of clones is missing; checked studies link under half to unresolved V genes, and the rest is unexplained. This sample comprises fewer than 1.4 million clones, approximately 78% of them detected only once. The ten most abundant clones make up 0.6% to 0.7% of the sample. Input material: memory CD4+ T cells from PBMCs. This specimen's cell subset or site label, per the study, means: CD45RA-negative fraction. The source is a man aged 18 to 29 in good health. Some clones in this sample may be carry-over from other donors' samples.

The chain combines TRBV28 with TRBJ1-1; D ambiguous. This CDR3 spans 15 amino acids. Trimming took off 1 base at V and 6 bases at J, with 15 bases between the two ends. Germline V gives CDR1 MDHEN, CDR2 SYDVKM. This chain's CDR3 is CASSLFANEGAEAFF. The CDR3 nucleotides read TGTGCCAGCAGTTTATTCGCCAACGAGGGCGCTGAAGCTTTCTTT.

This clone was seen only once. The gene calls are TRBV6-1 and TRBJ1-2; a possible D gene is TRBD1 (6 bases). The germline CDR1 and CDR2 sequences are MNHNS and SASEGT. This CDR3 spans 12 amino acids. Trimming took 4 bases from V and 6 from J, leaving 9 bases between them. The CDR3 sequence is CASSVHRDGYTF. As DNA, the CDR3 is TGTGCCAGCAGTGTTCACAGGGATGGCTACACCTTC.

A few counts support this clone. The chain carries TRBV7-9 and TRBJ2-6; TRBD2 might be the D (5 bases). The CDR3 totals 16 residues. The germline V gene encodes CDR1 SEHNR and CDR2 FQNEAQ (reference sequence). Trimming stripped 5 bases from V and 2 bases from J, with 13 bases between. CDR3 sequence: CASSRGRMAGANVLTF. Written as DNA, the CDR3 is TGTGCCAGCAGCCGGGGTCGAATGGCTGGGGCCAACGTCCTGACTTTC.

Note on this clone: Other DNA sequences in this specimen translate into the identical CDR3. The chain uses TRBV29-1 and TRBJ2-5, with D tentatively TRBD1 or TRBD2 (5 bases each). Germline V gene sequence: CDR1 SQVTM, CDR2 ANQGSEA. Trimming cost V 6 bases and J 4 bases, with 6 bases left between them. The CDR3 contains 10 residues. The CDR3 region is CSVGRETQYF. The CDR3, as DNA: TGCAGCGTGGGACGAGAGACCCAGTACTTC.

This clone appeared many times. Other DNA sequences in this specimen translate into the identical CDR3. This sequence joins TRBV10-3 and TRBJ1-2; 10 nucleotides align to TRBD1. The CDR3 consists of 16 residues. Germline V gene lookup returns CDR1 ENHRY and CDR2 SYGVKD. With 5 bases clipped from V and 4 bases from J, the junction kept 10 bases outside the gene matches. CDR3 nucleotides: TGTGCCATCAGTCCCGGGACAGGGGTCGGCCCCTATGGCTACACCTTC. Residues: CAISPGTGVGPYGYTF.

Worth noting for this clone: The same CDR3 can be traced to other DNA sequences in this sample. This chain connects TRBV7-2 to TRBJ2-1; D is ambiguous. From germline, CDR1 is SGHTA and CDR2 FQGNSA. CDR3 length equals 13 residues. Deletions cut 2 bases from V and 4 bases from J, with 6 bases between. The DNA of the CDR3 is TGTGCCAGCAGCTTAACTACGTACAATGAGCAGTTCTTC. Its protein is CASSLTTYNEQFF.

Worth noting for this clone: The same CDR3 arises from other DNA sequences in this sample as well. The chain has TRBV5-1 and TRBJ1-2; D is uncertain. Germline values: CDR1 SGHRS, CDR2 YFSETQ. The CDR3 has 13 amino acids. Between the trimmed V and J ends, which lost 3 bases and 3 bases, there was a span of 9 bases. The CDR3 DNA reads TGCGCCAGCAGCTCATCAGGAGACTATGGCTACACCTTC. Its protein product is CASSSSGDYGYTF.

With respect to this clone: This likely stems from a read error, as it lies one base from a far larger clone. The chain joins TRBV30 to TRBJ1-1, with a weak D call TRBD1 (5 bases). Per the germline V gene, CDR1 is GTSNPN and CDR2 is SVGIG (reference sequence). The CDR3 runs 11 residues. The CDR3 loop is CAWRDMTGAFF. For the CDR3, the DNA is TGTGCCTGGAGGGACATGACTGGAGCTTTCTTT.

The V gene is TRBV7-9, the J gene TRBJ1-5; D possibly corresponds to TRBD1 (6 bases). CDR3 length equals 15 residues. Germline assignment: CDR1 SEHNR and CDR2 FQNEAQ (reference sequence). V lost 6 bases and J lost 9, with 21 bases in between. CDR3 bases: TGTGCCAGCAGTTTATCCACGGGACACCAGGGGCCCCAGCATTTT. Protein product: CASSLSTGHQGPQHF.

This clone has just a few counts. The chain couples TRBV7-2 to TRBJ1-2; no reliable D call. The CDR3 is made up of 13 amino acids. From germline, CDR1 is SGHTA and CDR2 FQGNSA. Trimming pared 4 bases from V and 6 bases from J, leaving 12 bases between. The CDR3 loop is CASSWANGDGYTF. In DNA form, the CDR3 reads TGTGCCAGCAGCTGGGCCAACGGGGATGGCTACACCTTC.

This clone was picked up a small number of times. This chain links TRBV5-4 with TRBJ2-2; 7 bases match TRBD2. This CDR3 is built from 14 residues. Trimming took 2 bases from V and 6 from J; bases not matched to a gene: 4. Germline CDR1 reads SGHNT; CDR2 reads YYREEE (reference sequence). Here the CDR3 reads CASSLGLVPGELFF. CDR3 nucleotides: TGTGCCAGCAGCTTAGGACTAGTTCCCGGGGAGCTGTTTTTT.

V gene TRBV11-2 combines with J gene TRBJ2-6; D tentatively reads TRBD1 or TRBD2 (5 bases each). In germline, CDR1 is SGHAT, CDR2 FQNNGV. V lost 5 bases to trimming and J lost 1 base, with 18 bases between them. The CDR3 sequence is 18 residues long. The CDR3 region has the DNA TGTGCCAGCAGCCACGTATCGGGACGTGGGTCTGGGGCCAACGTCCTGACTTTC. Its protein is CASSHVSGRGSGANVLTF.

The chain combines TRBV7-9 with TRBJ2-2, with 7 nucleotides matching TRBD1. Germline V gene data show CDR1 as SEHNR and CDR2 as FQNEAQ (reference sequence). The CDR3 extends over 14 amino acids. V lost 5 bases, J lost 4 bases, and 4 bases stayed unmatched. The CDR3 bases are TGTGCCAGCAGCAAAGACAGGGCCACCGGGGAGCTGTTTTTT. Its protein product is CASSKDRATGELFF.

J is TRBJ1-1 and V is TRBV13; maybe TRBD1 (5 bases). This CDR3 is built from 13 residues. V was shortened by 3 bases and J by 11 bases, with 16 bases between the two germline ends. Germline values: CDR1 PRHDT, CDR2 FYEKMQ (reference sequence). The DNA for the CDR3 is TGTGCCAGCAGCTTCGAAAGGGTAGGGGACGCTTTCTTT. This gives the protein CASSFERVGDAFF.

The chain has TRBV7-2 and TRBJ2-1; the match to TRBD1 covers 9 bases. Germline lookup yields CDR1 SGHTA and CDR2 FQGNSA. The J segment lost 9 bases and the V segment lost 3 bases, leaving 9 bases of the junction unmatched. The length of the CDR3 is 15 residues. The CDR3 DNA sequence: TGTGCCAGCAGCTTGGACGGGACAGGGTCCAGTGAGCAGTTCTTC. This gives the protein CASSLDGTGSSEQFF.

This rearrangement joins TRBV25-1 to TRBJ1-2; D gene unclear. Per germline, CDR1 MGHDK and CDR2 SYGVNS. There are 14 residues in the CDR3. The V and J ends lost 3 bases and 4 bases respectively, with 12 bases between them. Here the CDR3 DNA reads TGTGCCAGCAGTGATCGGGCAGGACCCTATGGCTACACCTTC. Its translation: CASSDRAGPYGYTF.

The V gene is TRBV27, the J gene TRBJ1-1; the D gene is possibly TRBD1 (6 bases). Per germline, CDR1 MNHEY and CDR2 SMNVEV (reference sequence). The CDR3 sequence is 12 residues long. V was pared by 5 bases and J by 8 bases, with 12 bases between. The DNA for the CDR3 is TGTGCCAGCAGTCCGGGGGGCAGGGAAGCTTTCTTT. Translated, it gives CASSPGGREAFF.

The DNA of the CDR3 is TGTGCCAGCAGCTTAACACCCGGGGCCAACGTCCTGACTTTC. This translates into CASSLTPGANVLTF. The genes are TRBV7-2 and TRBJ2-6, with no clear D. Trimming removed 2 bases from V and 4 bases from J, with 6 bases in between. The CDR3 runs 14 residues. CDR1 SGHTA and CDR2 FQGNSA come from the germline V gene.

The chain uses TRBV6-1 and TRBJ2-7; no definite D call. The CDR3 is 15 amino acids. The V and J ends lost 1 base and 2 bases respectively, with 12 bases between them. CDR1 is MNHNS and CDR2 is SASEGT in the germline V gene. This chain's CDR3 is CASSEGPEPAYEQYF. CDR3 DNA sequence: TGTGCCAGCAGTGAAGGTCCGGAGCCGGCCTACGAGCAGTACTTC.

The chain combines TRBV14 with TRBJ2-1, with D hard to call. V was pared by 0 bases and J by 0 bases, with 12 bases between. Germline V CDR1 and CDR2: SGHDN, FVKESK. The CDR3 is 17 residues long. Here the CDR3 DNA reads TGTGCCAGCAGCCAAGAAGAAGATTTCAGCTCCTACAATGAGCAGTTCTTC. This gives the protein CASSQEEDFSSYNEQFF.